Listed below are T cell receptor beta chains from one sample, sequenced in a study of T cell responses to AZD1222 COVID-19 vaccine. TCRdb keeps only in-frame clones here, not all; method: immunoSEQ multiplex PCR. The sample has about 130,000 clones, about 94% seen once. Sample: peripheral blood, taken on day 0 of AZD1222 vaccination. These receptors came from an adult in good health. CDR3s include the opening cysteine and the closing phenylalanine or tryptophan. D genes are given only for firm matches. Clone size is stated in some rows and not others, as once, few, many or a class when expanded.

J gene,D gene,V gene,clone size,CDR3 DNA,CDR3 protein
TRBJ2-7,TRBD1,TRBV2,.,TGTGCCAGCAGCCGGGACAGGGGTTACGAGCAGTACTTC,CASSRDRGYEQYF
TRBJ1-5,.,TRBV19,.,TGTGCCAGTAGTACAGGGCTACCGCCCCAGCCCCAGCATTTT,CASSTGLPPQPQHF
TRBJ1-6,.,TRBV6-4,.,TGTGCCAGCAGTGAGGGGTCCGATAGGTCACCCCTCCACTTT,CASSEGSDRSPLHF
TRBJ1-2,.,TRBV6-5,few,TGTGCCAGCAGTTACTCGAGGGGGTACTATGGCTACACCTTC,CASSYSRGYYGYTF
TRBJ1-1,TRBD1,TRBV29-1,.,TGCAGCGTTGGACAGGGAGGAACTGAAGCTTTCTTT,CSVGQGGTEAFF
TRBJ1-5,TRBD1,TRBV6-1,.,TGTGCCAGCAGTGAACGGACAGGGGACAATAATCAGCCCCAGCATTTT,CASSERTGDNNQPQHF
TRBJ1-4,TRBD1,TRBV19,.,TGTGCCAGTAGTCGGCAACCCCAGGGGGCTTCGTTTGAAAAACTGTTTTTT,CASSRQPQGASFEKLFF
TRBJ1-1,.,TRBV6-5,once,TGTGCCAGCAGCGGGCCAGACACTGAAGCTTTCTTT,CASSGPDTEAFF
TRBJ1-5,.,TRBV6-4,.,TGTGCCAGCACGGACGACAATCAGCCCCAGCATTTT,CASTDDNQPQHF
TRBJ2-3,TRBD2,TRBV3-1/TRBV3-2,.,TGTGCCAGCAGCCTAGCGGGAGATCGTACGCAGTATTTT,CASSLAGDRTQYF
TRBJ1-2,.,TRBV20-1,.,TGCAGTGCCCCCCGGGACTATGGCTACACCTTC,CSAPRDYGYTF
TRBJ2-7,.,TRBV6-1,.,TGTGCCAGCAGTGAAGTTGCTGGGCAGAATCGTTACGAGCAGTACTTC,CASSEVAGQNRYEQYF
TRBJ1-2,TRBD1,TRBV7-9,.,TGTGCCAGCAGCTTAGGAGGGGGCAACTATGGCTACACCTTC,CASSLGGGNYGYTF
TRBJ1-1,.,TRBV20-1,.,TGCAGTGCTAGTAGGGATGGGAACACTGAAGCTTTCTTT,CSASRDGNTEAFF
TRBJ2-3,.,TRBV2,.,TGTGCCAGCAGTGAAGTTATTAGGGGTACAGATACGCAGTATTTT,CASSEVIRGTDTQYF
TRBJ1-1,TRBD1,TRBV19,.,TGTGCCAGCGGGACAGGGAGGGAAACTGAAGCTTTCTTT,CASGTGRETEAFF
TRBJ1-6,.,TRBV2,.,TGTGCCAGCAGTGAATGGGGCAGGGAGTCACCCCTCCACTTT,CASSEWGRESPLHF
TRBJ1-1,.,TRBV30,.,TGTGCCTGGTCCGGGCTGAAGGGGAAGAACACTGAAGCTTTCTTT,CAWSGLKGKNTEAFF